The 3 T cell receptor beta chains reported below all come from one sample, sequenced in a study of T cells in Graves' hyperthyroidism and ophthalmopathy. Using RNA transcripts as the source, TCR beta CDR3 regions were amplified. An initial round of RT-PCR targeting the TCR CDR3 relied on the HTBI primer set. MiXCR was run by TCRdb on the multiplex PCR reads, yielding one entry per CDR3 protein. The sample holds about 100,000 distinct CDR3 sequences, about 15% seen once. Sample: blood. The receptors derive from a woman aged 45-65 years with Graves' hyperthyroidism.

The sample holds many counts of this clonotype. This chain links TRBV28 with TRBJ1-3; no definite D call. Germline CDR1 and CDR2: MDHEN and SYDVKM. V gave up 5 bases and J gave up 0 bases, with 14 bases separating them. The CDR3 length is 16 residues. Here the CDR3 DNA reads TGTGCCAGCAGTCCACTCCTTACTTACTCTGGAAACACCATATATTTT. This codes for CASSPLLTYSGNTIYF.

This clonotype was counted many times. The chain couples TRBV19 to TRBJ1-5; 10 bases fit TRBD1. V was clipped by 6 bases and J by 5 bases; unmatched bases: 7. This CDR3 is 15 amino acids long. In germline, CDR1 is LNHDA, CDR2 SQIVND (reference sequence). The CDR3 region is CASRSDRGLHQPQHF. DNA of the CDR3: TGTGCCAGTAGGAGCGACAGGGGGCTTCATCAGCCCCAGCATTTT.

This clonotype was recorded a few times. This rearrangement joins TRBV11-2 to TRBJ1-1, with TRBD1 as a possible D gene (6 bases). The V end was cut by 1 base, the J end by 0 bases, with 12 bases between. Per germline, CDR1 SGHAT and CDR2 FQNNGV. The CDR3 has 16 residues. The DNA for the CDR3 is TGTGCCAGCAGCTTAGGGAGGGGGGGGCTGAACACTGAAGCTTTCTTT. Protein product: CASSLGRGGLNTEAFF.